The 8 T cell receptor beta chains listed next were all sequenced from one sample in a study of T cells in Graves' hyperthyroidism and ophthalmopathy. Amplified TCR beta CDR3 regions came from RNA transcripts. With the HTBI primer set, the TCR CDR3 went through a first round of RT-PCR. TCRdb re-called the multiplex PCR reads with MiXCR, one entry per CDR3 protein. The table includes some 620,000 distinct CDR3 sequences, around 15% detected once. The sequencing sample was made of blood. These receptors originate from a woman younger than 45 with Graves' hyperthyroidism.

On this clonotype itself: A clone one base away is much larger, so this may be a read error. The chain couples TRBV7-2 to TRBJ2-1, with 7 nucleotides matching TRBD1. Germline CDR1 SGHTA, CDR2 FQGNSA. CDR3 length: 13 amino acids. Germline trimming cut 5 bases from V and 10 bases from J; bases unmatched to any gene: 8. CDR3: CASSRDRADEQFF. The CDR3 DNA reads as TGTGCCAGCAGCCGCGACAGGGCCGACGAGCAGTTCTTC.

J is TRBJ2-1 and V is TRBV10-1, with 7 bases lining up with TRBD1. The V segment lost 4 bases and the J segment 7 bases; nucleotides outside the gene matches: 7. Looked up from germline, CDR1 is WNHNN and CDR2 is SYGVQD (reference sequence). The CDR3 extends over 14 amino acids. CDR3 sequence reads: CASSGETGRNEQFF. The CDR3 nucleotides read TGCGCCAGCAGTGGGGAGACAGGGAGAAATGAGCAGTTCTTC.

This clonotype was recorded many times. The chain joins TRBV7-6 to TRBJ2-5, with D tentatively TRBD1 or TRBD2 (6 bases each). The germline CDR1 and CDR2 sequences are SGHVS and FNYEAQ. V shed 0 bases and J shed 13 bases, with 15 bases lying between them. The CDR3 extends over 13 amino acids. The CDR3 bases are TGTGCCAGCAGCTTAGCGGGGGGCTACTTAATGTACTTC. This gives the protein CASSLAGGYLMYF.

The chain links TRBV4-1 to TRBJ1-1; 9 bases fit TRBD1. CDR1 MGHRA and CDR2 YSYEKL come from the germline V gene. The CDR3 covers 16 residues. Trimming took 1 base from V and 0 from J; bases not matched to a gene: 3. CDR3 bases: TGCGCCAGCAGCCAAGCCTACAGGGGGCTGAACACTGAAGCTTTCTTT. Translation gives CASSQAYRGLNTEAFF.

This clonotype was observed a few times. Mismatch with germline at one junction end may stem from a read error. The rearrangement uses TRBV9 and TRBJ1-1, with TRBD1 as a possible D gene (5 bases). Germline V CDR1 and CDR2: SGDLS, YYNGEE. This CDR3 spans 15 amino acids. The CDR3 bases are TGTGCCAGCAGCGTAGTGAGGGGACCGAACGCTGAAGCTTTCTTT. Its translation: CASSVVRGPNAEAFF.

The chain uses TRBV9 and TRBJ2-1; D gene ambiguous. The CDR3 contains 13 residues. Germline V lookup: CDR1 SGDLS, CDR2 YYNGEE. Between the trimmed V and J ends, which lost 0 bases and 6 bases, there was a span of 7 bases. Here the CDR3 DNA reads TGTGCCAGCAGCGTAGAGTTCGTCAATGAGCAGTTCTTC. It codes for CASSVEFVNEQFF.

For this clonotype: Given a much more abundant clone one base away, this may be a read error. The CDR3 spells CAWDLQGIEQFF. DNA of the CDR3: TGTGCCTGGGACCTACAGGGGATCGAGCAGTTCTTC. The genes are TRBV30 and TRBJ2-1, with 7 bases identical to TRBD1. With 5 bases clipped from V and 10 bases from J, the junction kept 8 bases outside the gene matches. The CDR3 consists of 12 residues. In germline, CDR1 is GTSNPN, CDR2 SVGIG (reference sequence).

A word on this clonotype: Since a much larger clone is just one base distant, this may be a read error. Here the CDR3 omits its conserved ending phenylalanine or tryptophan, so a read error is the likely source. The chain is built from TRBV7-2 and TRBJ2-1; no clear D gene. V was clipped by 3 bases and J by 6 bases, with 9 bases between them. The CDR3 covers 13 residues. Germline values: CDR1 SGHTA, CDR2 FQGNSA. CDR3 DNA: TGTGCCAGCAGCTTGACGGGCCTCAATGAGCAGTTCCTC. This sequence encodes CASSLTGLNEQFL.